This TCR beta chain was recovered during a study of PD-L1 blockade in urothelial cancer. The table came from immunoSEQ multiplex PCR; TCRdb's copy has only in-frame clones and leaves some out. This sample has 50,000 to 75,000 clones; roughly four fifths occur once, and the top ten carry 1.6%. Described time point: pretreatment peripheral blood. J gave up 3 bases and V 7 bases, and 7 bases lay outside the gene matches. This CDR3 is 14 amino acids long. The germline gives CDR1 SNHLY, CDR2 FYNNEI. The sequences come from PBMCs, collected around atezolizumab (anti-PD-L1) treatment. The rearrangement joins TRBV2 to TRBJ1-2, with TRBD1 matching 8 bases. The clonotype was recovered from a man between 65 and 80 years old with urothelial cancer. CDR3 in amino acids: CASNSGTGYYGYTF. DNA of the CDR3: TGTGCCAGCAATTCCGGGACAGGTTACTATGGCTACACCTTC.